Listed below are T cell receptor beta chains from one sample, sequenced in a study of OX40 agonist ivuxolimab in advanced cancers. Repertoires were generated with immunoSEQ multiplex PCR, while TCRdb's copy carries only in-frame clones and drops some. The table lists approximately 44,000 clones, 75% to 85% of them singletons. Sequenced material: CD4+ or CD8+ T cells sorted from blood, taken in a trial of the OX40 agonist ivuxolimab. All receptors come from an adult with an advanced solid tumor such as melanoma, head and neck, liver or kidney cancer. CDR3s include the opening cysteine and the closing phenylalanine or tryptophan. Fields, in order: J gene, D gene, V gene, CDR3 length, clone size, CDR3 protein, CDR3 DNA. The D gene is left open where the match is weak. Where a row states a size, it is once, few, many or the class of an expanded clone; other rows omit it.

TRBJ2-5	.	TRBV19	13	.	CASSWVILETQYF	TGTGCCAGTAGTTGGGTAATTCTGGAGACCCAGTACTTC
TRBJ1-1	TRBD1	TRBV5-1	15	once	CASSSQGQGDTEAFF	TGCGCCAGCAGCTCACAGGGACAGGGGGACACTGAAGCTTTCTTT
TRBJ2-1	.	TRBV7-9	14	.	CASSLVSGGNEQFF	TGTGCCAGCAGCTTAGTTTCCGGAGGGAATGAGCAGTTCTTC
TRBJ1-1	.	TRBV7-3	13	.	CASKADLNTEAFF	TGTGCCAGCAAGGCAGACCTGAACACTGAAGCTTTCTTT
TRBJ2-2	.	TRBV7-3	15	.	CASSPLAGSTGELFF	TGTGCCAGCAGCCCCCTTGCAGGGTCCACCGGGGAGCTGTTTTTT
TRBJ1-4	.	TRBV19	13	.	CASNNRQYEKLFF	TGTGCCAGTAATAACAGACAGTATGAAAAACTGTTTTTT
TRBJ2-7	.	TRBV2	14	.	CASNAIRDSYEQYF	TGTGCCAGCAATGCAATCCGGGACTCCTACGAGCAGTACTTC
TRBJ1-3	.	TRBV19	14	.	CASAVGGLGNTIYF	TGTGCCAGTGCCGTCGGGGGCCTTGGAAACACCATATATTTT
TRBJ2-3	.	TRBV5-1	15	.	CASSLEPGREHTQYF	TGCGCCAGCAGCTTGGAGCCAGGTCGGGAGCATACGCAGTATTTT
TRBJ2-1	.	TRBV5-6	13	.	CASGIDVTTKQFF	TGTGCCAGCGGCATAGATGTCACGACGAAGCAGTTCTTC
TRBJ2-3	TRBD2	TRBV9	22	once	CASSVATANVGGGAQITDTQYF	TGTGCCAGCAGCGTAGCTACGGCGAATGTGGGCGGGGGGGCCCAAATCACAGATACGCAGTATTTT
TRBJ1-5	.	TRBV5-1	12	few	CASSTPRRPQHF	TGCGCCAGCAGTACCCCCAGGAGGCCTCAGCATTTT
TRBJ1-4	.	TRBV7-9	15	.	CASSLGGMANEKLFF	TGTGCCAGCAGCTTAGGGGGAATGGCTAATGAAAAACTGTTTTTT
TRBJ2-1	.	TRBV10-3	12	once	CAISEPSGEQFF	TGTGCCATCAGTGAGCCTTCGGGTGAGCAGTTCTTC
TRBJ2-7	.	TRBV5-1	14	few	CASATGLGSYEQYF	TGCGCCAGCGCTACAGGTTTAGGTTCCTACGAGCAGTACTTC
TRBJ1-1	TRBD1	TRBV25-1	15	.	CASVPPGQGAAEAFF	TGTGCCAGCGTACCTCCGGGACAGGGGGCAGCTGAAGCTTTCTTT
TRBJ2-7	TRBD1	TRBV6-1	15	.	CASSTGTGAPYEQYF	TGTGCCAGCAGTACTGGGACAGGGGCCCCCTACGAGCAGTACTTC
TRBJ2-7	.	TRBV15	14	.	CATSSAGVNYEQYF	TGTGCCACCAGTTCGGCAGGGGTTAACTACGAGCAGTACTTC
TRBJ2-7	TRBD1	TRBV23-1	17	.	CASSQYPPRQGGYEQYF	TGCGCCAGCAGTCAATACCCCCCTAGACAGGGCGGCTACGAGCAGTACTTC
TRBJ2-3	TRBD1	TRBV19	16	.	CASSILDRGIPDTQYF	TGTGCCAGTAGTATTCTGGACAGGGGGATTCCAGATACGCAGTATTTT
TRBJ2-2	TRBD2	TRBV7-7	15	.	CASSFASGGTGELFF	TGTGCCAGCAGCTTTGCTAGCGGGGGGACCGGGGAGCTGTTTTTT
TRBJ1-5	.	TRBV6-6	13	.	CASSYSSNQPQHF	TGTGCCAGCAGTTACAGTAGCAATCAGCCCCAGCATTTT
TRBJ2-7	TRBD2	TRBV5-1	17	.	CASSWGLAGLLSYEQYF	TGCGCCAGCAGCTGGGGACTAGCGGGGCTCCTATCCTACGAGCAGTACTTC
TRBJ2-7	.	TRBV11-3	14	.	CASSFGGRSYEQYF	TGTGCCAGCAGCTTTGGCGGCCGATCCTACGAGCAGTACTTC
TRBJ1-2	TRBD1	TRBV27	13	once	CASSWTGGHGYTF	TGTGCCAGCAGCTGGACAGGGGGCCATGGCTACACCTTC
TRBJ2-5	.	TRBV2	14	.	CASFPGVFQETQYF	TGTGCCAGCTTCCCGGGAGTATTCCAAGAGACCCAGTACTTC
TRBJ1-1	.	TRBV7-7	16	.	CASSRRDHRGEREAFF	TGTGCCAGCAGCCGTAGAGACCACCGCGGGGAACGAGAAGCTTTCTTT
TRBJ2-3	.	TRBV7-9	16	once	CASSLRRFASTDTQYF	TGTGCCAGCAGCTTACGTCGGTTCGCTAGCACAGATACGCAGTATTTT
TRBJ2-7	TRBD2	TRBV4-3	15	.	CASSPFAGGVYEQYF	TGCGCCAGCAGCCCTTTCGCGGGGGGAGTCTACGAGCAGTACTTC
TRBJ2-5	TRBD1	TRBV5-1	17	.	CASSLSSAGTGKETQYF	TGCGCCAGCAGCTTGTCCAGCGCCGGGACAGGGAAGGAGACCCAGTACTTC
TRBJ1-2	.	TRBV12-5	13	.	CASGPGLSYGYTF	TGTGCTAGTGGTCCCGGACTGAGCTATGGCTACACCTTC
TRBJ1-1	.	TRBV10-3	13	.	CAISSSLNTEAFF	TGTGCCATCAGCTCGTCACTGAACACTGAAGCTTTCTTT
TRBJ2-1	TRBD2	TRBV5-1	13	.	CASSRLAGNEQFF	TGCGCCAGCAGCCGTCTAGCGGGGAATGAGCAGTTCTTC
TRBJ1-4	.	TRBV6-5	13	.	CASSEAPDEKLFF	TGTGCCAGCAGTGAAGCCCCCGATGAAAAACTGTTTTTT